A single sample is the source of the 21 T cell receptor beta chains below, sequenced in a study of blood T cell repertoires in COVID-19. This table comes from immunoSEQ multiplex PCR, and its TCRdb copy is limited to in-frame clones, with some not included. Here the sample spans about 300,000 clones, around 88% being singletons. The specimen sequenced was peripheral blood. The receptors were sampled from a woman in her fifties or sixties with acute or convalescent COVID-19.

This rearrangement joins TRBV3-1 (or the pseudogene TRBV3-2) to TRBJ2-2; D not certain. The V end lost 1 base, the J end lost 7 bases, and 10 bases lay between the germline ends. The germline V gene encodes CDR1 LGHDT and CDR2 YNNKEL (reference sequence). The CDR3 covers 14 residues. CDR3 nucleotides: TGTGCCAGCAGCCAAGGACACCGGAACGGGGAGCTGTTTTTT. Its translation is CASSQGHRNGELFF.

The rearrangement links TRBV5-1 to TRBJ2-5; the D gene is possibly TRBD1 (7 bases). The length of the CDR3 is 15 residues. Germline V gene lookup returns CDR1 SGHRS and CDR2 YFSETQ. V was trimmed by 1 base and J by 4 bases, leaving 14 bases between them. DNA of the CDR3: TGCGCCAGCAGCTTGAAACTAGCAGGGGGAGAGACCCAGTACTTC. Its protein product is CASSLKLAGGETQYF. The variable domain in full, with the rest retrieved from reference TRBV5-1 and TRBJ2-5, is KAGVTQTPRYLIKTRGQQVTLSCSPISGHRSVSWYQQTPGQGLQFLFEYFSETQRNKGNFPGRFSGRQFSNSRSEMNVSTLELGDSALYLCASSLKLAGGETQYFGPGTRLLVL.

CDR3: CASRYQGANTEAFF. The CDR3 bases are TGTGCCAGCAGATATCAGGGGGCGAACACTGAAGCTTTCTTT. The chain employs TRBV27 and TRBJ1-1; 8 nucleotides agree with TRBD1. The CDR3 sequence is 14 residues long. Trimming cost V 6 bases and J 1 base; bases outside gene matches: 4. Germline CDR1 and CDR2: MNHEY and SMNVEV (reference sequence).

This sequence joins TRBV6-4 and TRBJ1-1; tentatively, D is TRBD1 (6 bases). Germline lookup yields CDR1 MRHNA and CDR2 SNTAGT. With 0 bases removed from V and 4 bases from J, the gap between germline ends came to 12 bases. The CDR3 sequence is 15 residues long. CDR3 residues: CASSDSGARSTEAFF. The DNA of the CDR3 is TGTGCCAGCAGTGACTCGGGGGCTCGGAGCACTGAAGCTTTCTTT.

There are a few counts of this clone. The CDR3 bases are TGTGCCAGCAGCCGCTGGGACAGGGGGGAGACCCAGTACTTC. As protein: CASSRWDRGETQYF. This rearrangement joins TRBV6-5 to TRBJ2-5; 11 bases match TRBD1. This CDR3 spans 14 amino acids. The junction had 5 bases not matched to a gene; V was cut back by 6 bases and J by 5 bases. The germline gives CDR1 MNHEY, CDR2 SVGAGI.

The rearrangement links TRBV7-9 to TRBJ1-4; 7 bases agree with TRBD1. With 4 bases clipped from V and 13 bases from J, the junction kept 15 bases outside the gene matches. Germline V gives CDR1 SEHNR, CDR2 FQNEAQ (reference sequence). This CDR3 spans 15 amino acids. The CDR3 DNA is TGTGCCAGCAGCTCCCGACAAGGGGGCCGGCGGACACTGTTTTTT. Its translation: CASSSRQGGRRTLFF.

The chain combines TRBV3-1 (or the pseudogene TRBV3-2) with TRBJ2-7, with 7 nucleotides matching TRBD2. The junction had 10 bases not matched to a gene; V was cut back by 1 base and J by 4 bases. The CDR3 has 16 amino acids. CDR1 and CDR2 from the germline V gene are LGHDT and YNNKEL (reference sequence). This chain's CDR3 is CASSQVLASGRYEQYF. In DNA, the CDR3 is TGTGCCAGCAGCCAAGTGTTGGCTAGCGGTAGGTACGAGCAGTACTTC.

The gene calls are TRBV7-3 and TRBJ2-3, with 11 bases matching TRBD2. Trimming took 4 bases from V and 3 from J; bases not matched to a gene: 9. The CDR3 length is 17 residues. Germline CDR1 reads SGHTA; CDR2 reads FQGTGA. CDR3 nucleotides: TGTGCCAGCAGCTCCCGGGGTACTAGCGGGAGTACAGATACGCAGTATTTT. It yields the protein CASSSRGTSGSTDTQYF.

The J gene is TRBJ2-1, the V gene TRBV28; the match to TRBD2 covers 7 bases. The length of the CDR3 is 16 residues. Germline CDR1 and CDR2: MDHEN and SYDVKM. V was pared by 6 bases and J by 6 bases, with 14 bases of the junction left unmatched. This CDR3 reads CASRDLWGGSGNEQFF. DNA of the CDR3: TGTGCCAGCAGAGACCTATGGGGCGGGAGCGGCAATGAGCAGTTCTTC.

This sequence joins TRBV9 and TRBJ2-4, with D maybe TRBD2 (7 bases). The ends were cut back, 0 bases at V and 8 bases at J, with 12 bases in the middle. Germline CDR1 and CDR2: SGDLS and YYNGEE. The CDR3 extends over 14 amino acids. Here the CDR3 DNA reads TGTGCCAGCAGCGTAGCGGGGGGCGCGGACATTCAGTACTTC. Amino acid sequence: CASSVAGGADIQYF. Combining the CDR3 with reference TRBV9 and TRBJ2-4 gives the whole variable domain DSGVTQTPKHLITATGQRVTLRCSPRSGDLSVYWYQQSLDQGLQFLIQYYNGEERAKGNILERFSAQQFPDLHSELNLSSLELGDSALYFCASSVAGGADIQYFGAGTRLSVL.

V is TRBV7-9 and J is TRBJ1-5; perhaps TRBD1 as D (5 bases). This CDR3 comprises 15 residues. The V end lost 1 base, the J end lost 5 bases, and 12 bases lay between the germline ends. CDR1 is SEHNR, CDR2 FQNEAQ, per germline (reference sequence). The CDR3 loop reads CASSLVGQGDQPQHF. The CDR3 DNA follows: TGTGCCAGCAGCTTAGTAGGGCAGGGTGATCAGCCCCAGCATTTT.

This clone was seen just once. This sequence joins TRBV28 and TRBJ1-5; D uncertain. The V gene lost 7 bases and the J gene lost 2 bases, with 15 bases spanning the gap. Germline CDR1 and CDR2: MDHEN and SYDVKM. This CDR3 contains 15 residues. The CDR3 DNA follows: TGTGCCAGCATCCAGACTGGGGAGCGCAATCAGCCCCAGCATTTT. It encodes CASIQTGERNQPQHF.

The chain uses TRBV5-1 and TRBJ1-4; D is uncertain. This CDR3 spans 16 amino acids. The ends were cut back, 0 bases at V and 5 bases at J, with 14 bases in the middle. Germline values: CDR1 SGHRS, CDR2 YFSETQ. CDR3 sequence (DNA): TGCGCCAGCAGCTTGGGATCGGTGATCTTGAATGAAAAACTGTTTTTT. This encodes CASSLGSVILNEKLFF.

V usage is TRBV9 and J usage is TRBJ1-1, with 7 bases identical to TRBD1. The J segment lost 7 bases and the V segment lost 3 bases, leaving 6 bases of the junction unmatched. The CDR3 loop spans 13 amino acids. Germline V gives CDR1 SGDLS, CDR2 YYNGEE. The CDR3 DNA follows: TGTGCCAGCAGCGCTTGGGGGGACAGTGAAGCTTTCTTT. Amino acids: CASSAWGDSEAFF.

The rearrangement uses TRBV15 and TRBJ1-2, with 7 bases identical to TRBD1. J gave up 2 bases and V 2 bases, and 5 bases lay outside the gene matches. This CDR3 is 15 amino acids long. Germline CDR1 is LNHNV and CDR2 is YYDKDF (reference sequence). For the CDR3, the DNA is TGTGCCACCAGCAGAATTCCGGGACAGAACTATGGCTACACCTTC. Residues: CATSRIPGQNYGYTF. Combining the CDR3 with reference TRBV15 and TRBJ1-2 gives the whole variable domain DAMVIQNPRYQVTQFGKPVTLSCSQTLNHNVMYWYQQKSSQAPKLLFHYYDKDFNNEADTPDNFQSRRPNTSFCFLDIRSPGLGDTAMYLCATSRIPGQNYGYTFGSGTRLTVV.

In its sample, this clone was seen a few times. V usage is TRBV27 and J usage is TRBJ1-5; no definite D call. CDR1 MNHEY and CDR2 SMNVEV come from the germline V gene (reference sequence). Trimming shortened V by 6 bases and J by 3 bases, and 6 bases separated the two germline ends. This CDR3 spans 12 amino acids. CDR3 nucleotides: TGTGCCAGCAGGAACTACAATCAGCCCCAGCATTTT. Translating it yields CASRNYNQPQHF.

The rearrangement links TRBV5-1 to TRBJ2-1; D not certain. The CDR3 is made up of 14 amino acids. Trimming shortened V by 1 base and J by 6 bases, and 11 bases separated the two germline ends. CDR1 and CDR2 from the germline V gene are SGHRS and YFSETQ. The CDR3 spells CASSLSAFPNEQFF. The CDR3 bases are TGCGCCAGCAGCTTGTCCGCGTTTCCCAATGAGCAGTTCTTC.

This sequence joins TRBV7-3 and TRBJ2-1, with TRBD2 matching over 7 bases. Per germline, CDR1 SGHTA and CDR2 FQGTGA. The CDR3 contains 18 residues. V shed 6 bases and J 4 bases; nucleotides not matched to a gene: 18. CDR3 sequence: CASSPPPGLVSSYNEQFF. CDR3 coding DNA: TGTGCCAGCAGTCCCCCCCCCGGACTAGTTTCTTCATACAATGAGCAGTTCTTC.

V gene TRBV5-1 combines with J gene TRBJ1-1; D possibly corresponds to TRBD1 (5 bases). V lost 0 bases, J lost 1 base, and 13 bases lay in between. CDR1 is SGHRS, CDR2 YFSETQ, per germline. The CDR3 extends over 16 amino acids. CDR3 in DNA: TGCGCCAGCAGCTTGGCCCCGAGCAGGGCGAACACTGAAGCTTTCTTT. Encoded protein: CASSLAPSRANTEAFF.

V is TRBV3-1 (or the pseudogene TRBV3-2) and J is TRBJ2-7, with 11 bases identical to TRBD2. The CDR3 covers 15 residues. The germline V gene encodes CDR1 LGHDT and CDR2 YNNKEL (reference sequence). V lost 4 bases, J lost 4 bases, and 6 bases stayed unmatched. The chain's CDR3 is CASSPRLAGPYEQYF. The CDR3 bases are TGTGCCAGCAGCCCAAGACTAGCGGGGCCGTACGAGCAGTACTTC.

The chain is built from TRBV5-1 and TRBJ2-2; no reliable D call. The V end was cut by 6 bases, the J end by 6 bases, with 6 bases between. The CDR3 covers 11 residues. Germline V gene sequence: CDR1 SGHRS, CDR2 YFSETQ. CDR3 in DNA: TGCGCCAGCAACTTCGCCGGGGAGCTGTTTTTT. Protein sequence: CASNFAGELFF.